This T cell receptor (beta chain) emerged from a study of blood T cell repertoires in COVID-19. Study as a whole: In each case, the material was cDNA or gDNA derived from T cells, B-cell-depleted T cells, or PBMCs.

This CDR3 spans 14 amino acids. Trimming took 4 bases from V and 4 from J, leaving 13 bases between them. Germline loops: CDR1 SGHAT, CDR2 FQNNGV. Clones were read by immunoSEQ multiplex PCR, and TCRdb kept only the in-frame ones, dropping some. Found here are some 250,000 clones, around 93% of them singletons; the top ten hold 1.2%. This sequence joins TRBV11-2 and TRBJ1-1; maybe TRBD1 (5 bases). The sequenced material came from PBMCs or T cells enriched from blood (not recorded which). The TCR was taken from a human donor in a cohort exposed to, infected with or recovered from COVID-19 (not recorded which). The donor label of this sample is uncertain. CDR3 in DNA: TGTGCCAGCAGCTCCCCGGGGGGGGGCACTGAAGCTTTCTTT. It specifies CASSSPGGGTEAFF.